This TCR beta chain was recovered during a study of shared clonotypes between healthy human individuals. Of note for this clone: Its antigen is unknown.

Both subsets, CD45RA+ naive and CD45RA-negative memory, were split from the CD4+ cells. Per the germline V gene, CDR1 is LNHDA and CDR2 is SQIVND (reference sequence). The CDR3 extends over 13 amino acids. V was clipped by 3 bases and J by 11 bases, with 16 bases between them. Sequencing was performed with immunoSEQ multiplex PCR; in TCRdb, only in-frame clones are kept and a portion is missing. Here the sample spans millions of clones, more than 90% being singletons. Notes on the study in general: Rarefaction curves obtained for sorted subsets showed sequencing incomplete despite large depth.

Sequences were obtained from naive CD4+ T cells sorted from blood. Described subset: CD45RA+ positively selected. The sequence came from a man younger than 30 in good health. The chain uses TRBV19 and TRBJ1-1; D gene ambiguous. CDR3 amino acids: CASSMRLEMAAFF. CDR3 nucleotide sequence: TGTGCCAGTAGTATGAGGCTCGAGATGGCGGCTTTCTTT.